The 18 T cell receptor beta chains below were found in one sample sequenced in a study of CD8+ T cells in alopecia areata. Treatment of the sample: oral pan-JAK inhibitor, 5-10 mg twice daily. The sequencing template was cDNA reverse transcribed from extracted RNA. Profiled with immunoSEQ multiplex PCR; TCRdb holds only in-frame clones, not every one. This table has about 140,000 clones, 65% to 90% appearing once. The sample here was CD8+ T cells sorted from blood, taken at week 4, from a patient treated with tofacitinib. All receptors come from a human donor with alopecia areata.

The chain joins TRBV4-2 to TRBJ2-3; D tentatively reads TRBD1 or TRBD2 (5 bases each). This CDR3 contains 14 residues. Trimming removed 5 bases from V and 1 base from J, with 10 bases in between. Germline values: CDR1 LGHNA, CDR2 YNFKEQ. The chain's CDR3 is CASSNLGGTDTQYF. As DNA, the CDR3 is TGTGCCAGCAGCAACCTGGGGGGCACAGATACGCAGTATTTT.

The chain uses TRBV2 and TRBJ2-3, with 10 bases lining up with TRBD2. J was trimmed by 2 bases and V by 3 bases; bases with no gene match: 11. The length of the CDR3 is 18 residues. In germline, CDR1 is SNHLY, CDR2 FYNNEI. CDR3 coding DNA: TGTGCCAGCAGTGACGGTTCGGTACTAGCGGGGTTCACAGATACGCAGTATTTT. Protein sequence: CASSDGSVLAGFTDTQYF.

The chain joins TRBV15 to TRBJ2-7, with 8 bases aligning to TRBD2. The V gene end was trimmed by 4 bases and the J gene end by 3 bases; junction bases not matched to a gene: 17. CDR3 length: 18 amino acids. In germline, CDR1 is LNHNV, CDR2 YYDKDF (reference sequence). Written as DNA, the CDR3 is TGTGCCACCAGCACCGTGGGCCCTGACCGGGGGGGCCACTACGAGCAGTACTTC. Translating it yields CATSTVGPDRGGHYEQYF.

The chain employs TRBV4-2 and TRBJ2-7; 12 bases map to TRBD2. The germline V gene has CDR1 LGHNA and CDR2 YNFKEQ. The junction had 10 bases not matched to a gene; V was cut back by 0 bases and J by 4 bases. The CDR3 spans 18 residues. This CDR3 reads CASSQDTSGGHLKYEQYF. CDR3 coding DNA: TGTGCCAGCAGCCAAGATACTAGCGGGGGGCACCTTAAATACGAGCAGTACTTC.

This rearrangement joins TRBV5-5 to TRBJ2-7; D uncertain. The CDR3 length is 14 residues. V dropped 3 bases and J dropped 6 bases, with 16 bases sitting between them. Germline CDR1 is SGHKS and CDR2 is YYEKEE (reference sequence). The CDR3 region is CASSSPLPPSEQYF. The CDR3, as DNA: TGTGCCAGCAGCTCGCCGTTACCACCCAGCGAGCAGTACTTC.

This chain joins TRBV6-5 and TRBJ2-7; 9 bases are shared with TRBD2. The V gene end was trimmed by 0 bases and the J gene end by 7 bases; junction bases not matched to a gene: 7. CDR1 is MNHEY and CDR2 is SVGAGI in the germline V gene. CDR3 size: 15 residues. DNA for the CDR3: TGTGCCAGCAGTTACTCGAAGCGGGGGGTATTGGAGCAGTACTTC. It translates to CASSYSKRGVLEQYF.

The chain employs TRBV5-4 and TRBJ2-5; D is possibly TRBD2 (6 bases). The CDR3 spans 14 residues. CDR1 and CDR2 from the germline V gene are SGHNT and YYREEE (reference sequence). Trimming cost V 7 bases and J 0 bases, with 13 bases left between them. CDR3 amino acids: CASALEGYQETQYF. For the CDR3, the DNA is TGTGCCAGCGCCCTGGAGGGGTACCAAGAGACCCAGTACTTC.

The rearrangement uses TRBV19 and TRBJ1-5; D is undetermined. This CDR3 has 15 amino acids. CDR1 LNHDA and CDR2 SQIVND come from the germline V gene (reference sequence). V was pared by 5 bases and J by 0 bases, with 11 bases between. The CDR3 is CASSRNAYSNQPQHF. The CDR3 DNA is TGTGCCAGTAGTCGCAATGCTTATAGCAATCAGCCCCAGCATTTT.

The J gene is TRBJ1-2, the V gene TRBV7-9; D is ambiguous. This CDR3 region has 11 residues. V was clipped by 5 bases and J by 4 bases, with 5 bases between them. Germline V gives CDR1 SEHNR, CDR2 FQNEAQ (reference sequence). The CDR3 loop is CASSRAYGYTF. Written as DNA, the CDR3 is TGTGCCAGCAGCCGCGCCTATGGCTACACCTTC.

V and J are TRBV29-1 and TRBJ2-1, with TRBD2 identical over 10 bases. With V trimmed by 4 bases and J by 7 bases, 7 bases remained unmatched. The CDR3 covers 14 residues. Germline loops: CDR1 SQVTM, CDR2 ANQGSEA. This CDR3 is CSVVKRGGQNEQFF. In DNA, the CDR3 is TGCAGCGTTGTGAAGCGGGGGGGCCAGAATGAGCAGTTCTTC.

The genes are TRBV27 and TRBJ2-7; D is perhaps TRBD1 (5 bases). This CDR3 has 14 residues. Deletions cut 5 bases from V and 3 bases from J, with 14 bases between. Germline assignment: CDR1 MNHEY and CDR2 SMNVEV (reference sequence). The CDR3 here is CASSGHSADYEQYF. The CDR3 nucleotides read TGTGCCAGCAGTGGACACTCAGCTGACTACGAGCAGTACTTC.

J is TRBJ2-7 and V is TRBV6-5; TRBD1 is a possible D gene (5 bases). Between the trimmed V and J ends, which lost 8 bases and 2 bases, there was a span of 13 bases. CDR1 is MNHEY and CDR2 is SVGAGI in the germline V gene. CDR3 length equals 13 residues. The CDR3: CASRSQGTYEQYF. The CDR3 DNA reads TGTGCCAGCCGGTCGCAGGGTACCTACGAGCAGTACTTC.

The CDR3 region is CASSFPLGEQYF. Written as DNA, the CDR3 is TGTGCCAGCAGCTTTCCCTTGGGGGAGCAGTACTTC. J is TRBJ2-7 and V is TRBV7-9; D is uncertain. In germline, CDR1 is SEHNR, CDR2 FQNEAQ (reference sequence). Trimming removed 3 bases from V and 7 bases from J, with 10 bases in between. The CDR3 loop spans 12 amino acids. Combining the CDR3 with reference TRBV7-9 and TRBJ2-7 gives the whole variable domain DTGVSQNPRHKITKRGQNVTFRCDPISEHNRLYWYRQTLGQGPEFLTYFQNEAQLEKSRLLSDRFSAERPKGSFSTLEIQRTEQGDSAMYLCASSFPLGEQYFGPGTRLTVT.

The chain recombines TRBV27 with TRBJ2-7; possibly TRBD1 for D (6 bases). Trimming took 4 bases from V and 2 from J, leaving 9 bases between them. This CDR3 spans 13 amino acids. In germline, CDR1 is MNHEY, CDR2 SMNVEV (reference sequence). CDR3 coding DNA: TGTGCCAGCAGTTCTACAGGGACCTACGAGCAGTACTTC. This codes for CASSSTGTYEQYF.

J is TRBJ1-5 and V is TRBV7-9; D is unresolved. The germline V gene encodes CDR1 SEHNR and CDR2 FQNEAQ (reference sequence). CDR3 length equals 16 residues. V lost 2 bases to trimming and J lost 4 bases, with 15 bases between them. CDR3 DNA sequence: TGTGCCAGCAGCTTAACCACCAAGGGCGAAAATCAGCCCCAGCATTTT. Translation gives CASSLTTKGENQPQHF.

Turning to this clone: Other DNA sequences in this sample translate to the same CDR3. The chain uses TRBV4-1 and TRBJ2-3, with unresolved D. CDR3 length: 13 residues. The germline gives CDR1 MGHRA, CDR2 YSYEKL. Trimming took off 1 base at V and 3 bases at J, with 5 bases between the two ends. Written as DNA, the CDR3 is TGCGCCAGCAGCCAAGTAGGAACAGATACGCAGTATTTT. This sequence encodes CASSQVGTDTQYF.

The chain recombines TRBV7-9 with TRBJ2-7, with D hard to call. This CDR3 spans 14 amino acids. Germline lookup yields CDR1 SEHNR and CDR2 FQNEAQ (reference sequence). V gave up 2 bases and J gave up 5 bases, with 13 bases separating them. CDR3 DNA sequence: TGTGCCAGCAGCTTACCCAGCGCGCGGCACGAGCAGTACTTC. This sequence encodes CASSLPSARHEQYF.

This clone was detected a few times. This chain joins TRBV29-1 and TRBJ2-1, with a tentative D call TRBD2 (6 bases). CDR3 length: 14 residues. Germline lookup yields CDR1 SQVTM and CDR2 ANQGSEA. V shed 5 bases and J shed 2 bases, with 13 bases lying between them. CDR3 region: CSVLGLEAYNEQFF. DNA for the CDR3: TGCAGCGTTTTGGGACTCGAAGCCTACAATGAGCAGTTCTTC.